The 22 T cell receptor beta chains listed next were all sequenced from one sample in a study of blood T cell repertoires in COVID-19. Repertoires were generated with immunoSEQ multiplex PCR, while TCRdb's copy carries only in-frame clones and drops some. The table has some 300,000 clones, about 90% seen once. The specimen sequenced was peripheral blood. The receptors derive from a woman in her twenties or thirties with COVID-19, enrolled during active disease.

The chain combines TRBV6-4 with TRBJ2-1; TRBD2 aligns across 12 bases. After removal of 0 bases from V and 4 bases from J, the junction contained 1 base not matched to a gene. The CDR3 spans 16 residues. Germline-derived CDR1 and CDR2 are MRHNA and SNTAGT. The CDR3 here is CASSDSGTSGYNEQFF. DNA of the CDR3: TGTGCCAGCAGTGACTCCGGGACTAGCGGGTACAATGAGCAGTTCTTC.

The chain is built from TRBV9 and TRBJ1-2, with 11 bases that match TRBD1. V lost 4 bases and J lost 3; bases outside the gene matches: 5. This CDR3 has 15 residues. Germline assignment: CDR1 SGDLS and CDR2 YYNGEE. CDR3 region: CASSPGTGGDYGYTF. CDR3 nucleotide sequence: TGTGCCAGCAGCCCAGGGACAGGGGGTGACTATGGCTACACCTTC.

This rearrangement joins TRBV7-6 to TRBJ1-3; D may be TRBD1 (5 bases). V gave up 5 bases and J gave up 7 bases, with 21 bases separating them. CDR1 and CDR2 (germline): SGHVS, FNYEAQ. The length of the CDR3 is 16 residues. CDR3 amino acids: CASSPTVRGGRNTIYF. CDR3 DNA sequence: TGTGCCAGCAGCCCCACGGTTCGGGGGGGAAGGAACACCATATATTTT.

The chain employs TRBV5-1 and TRBJ2-6; no firm D call. The CDR3 is made up of 15 amino acids. V was trimmed by 0 bases and J by 0 bases, leaving 4 bases between them. Germline-derived CDR1 and CDR2 are SGHRS and YFSETQ. DNA of the CDR3: TGCGCCAGCAGCTTGGACTCCTCTGGGGCCAACGTCCTGACTTTC. Its translation: CASSLDSSGANVLTF.

This clone was seen just once. The chain carries TRBV15 and TRBJ2-3, with D possibly TRBD1 on 6 matching bases. Trimming cost V 0 bases and J 3 bases, with 10 bases left between them. The CDR3 length is 15 residues. Germline-derived CDR1 and CDR2 are LNHNV and YYDKDF (reference sequence). In DNA, the CDR3 is TGTGCCACCAGCAGAGACCCGGACAGTACAGATACGCAGTATTTT. This encodes CATSRDPDSTDTQYF.

The genes are TRBV27 and TRBJ2-2; a possible D gene is TRBD2 (7 bases). Germline CDR1 reads MNHEY; CDR2 reads SMNVEV (reference sequence). V lost 5 bases, J lost 6 bases, and 13 bases lay in between. This CDR3 has 14 amino acids. The CDR3 here is CASSPKGGAGELFF. The CDR3 DNA reads as TGTGCCAGCAGTCCAAAGGGGGGGGCCGGGGAGCTGTTTTTT.

The CDR3 reads CASSQRQPSNQPQHF. In DNA form, the CDR3 reads TGTGCCAGCAGCCAAAGACAGCCTAGCAATCAGCCCCAGCATTTT. The chain has TRBV27 and TRBJ1-5, with D tentatively TRBD1 (5 bases). Trimming took 6 bases from V and 0 from J, leaving 12 bases between them. In germline, CDR1 is MNHEY, CDR2 SMNVEV (reference sequence). The CDR3 consists of 15 residues.

The CDR3 loop reads CASSLTGLEQFF. Here the CDR3 DNA reads TGTGCCAGCAGTCTGACAGGGCTTGAGCAGTTCTTC. J is TRBJ2-1 and V is TRBV28; 7 nucleotides match TRBD1. CDR1 is MDHEN, CDR2 SYDVKM, per germline. This CDR3 is 12 amino acids long. Unmatched junction bases numbered 4, after V lost 5 bases and J lost 9 bases.

The chain joins TRBV10-1 to TRBJ1-5; 8 bases line up with TRBD1. Trimming at V came to 8 bases and at J to 6 bases, leaving 3 bases not matched to a gene. Germline loops: CDR1 WNHNN, CDR2 SYGVQD (reference sequence). CDR3 size: 12 residues. CDR3 sequence reads: CASGQGSQPQHF. The DNA of the CDR3 is TGCGCCAGCGGACAGGGAAGTCAGCCCCAGCATTTT.

The chain employs TRBV15 and TRBJ1-5; TRBD1 might be the D (5 bases). Trimming cost V 3 bases and J 4 bases, with 10 bases left between them. Per germline, CDR1 LNHNV and CDR2 YYDKDF (reference sequence). This CDR3 is 14 amino acids long. The CDR3, as DNA: TGTGCCACCAGCAGCGACAGTAAAAATCAGCCCCAGCATTTT. This codes for CATSSDSKNQPQHF.

The chain combines TRBV18 with TRBJ2-7; 9 bases map to TRBD1. Germline CDR1 and CDR2: KGHSH and LQKENI. V trimming: 2 bases; J trimming: 3 bases; junction bases outside the gene matches: 2. The CDR3 length is 14 residues. CDR3 loop: CASSPSTGGYEQYF. CDR3 DNA: TGTGCCAGCTCACCATCGACAGGGGGCTACGAGCAGTACTTC.

The CDR3, as DNA: TGTGCCAGTAGGCAACAGCTACCATCTGAAGCTTTCTTT. Translation: CASRQQLPSEAFF. This chain joins TRBV19 and TRBJ1-1; D gene unclear. From germline, CDR1 is LNHDA and CDR2 SQIVND (reference sequence). Trimming stripped 6 bases from V and 6 bases from J, with 14 bases between. The CDR3 has 13 residues.

V and J are TRBV4-1 and TRBJ1-6; TRBD1 aligns across 9 bases. CDR1 is MGHRA, CDR2 YSYEKL, per germline. The CDR3 length is 16 residues. Germline trimming cut 1 base from V and 12 bases from J; bases unmatched to any gene: 10. Here the CDR3 DNA reads TGCGCCAGCAGCCAAGCGACAACAGGGGGCGAGGTACCCCTCCACTTT. The encoded protein is CASSQATTGGEVPLHF.

The chain joins TRBV7-6 to TRBJ1-2, with 12 bases that match TRBD1. The ends lost 4 bases at V and 7 bases at J; junction bases unmatched: 7. The CDR3 contains 15 residues. Looked up from germline, CDR1 is SGHVS and CDR2 is FNYEAQ. CDR3 amino acids: CASSYPGQGAIGYTF. The CDR3 coding sequence is TGTGCCAGCAGCTACCCGGGACAGGGGGCGATTGGCTACACCTTC. Drawing the rest from reference TRBV7-6 and TRBJ1-2, the complete variable domain is GAGVSQSPRYKVTKRGQDVALRCDPISGHVSLYWYRQALGQGPEFLTYFNYEAQQDKSGLPNDRFSAERPEGSISTLTIQRTEQRDSAMYRCASSYPGQGAIGYTFGSGTRLTVV.

This chain links TRBV4-1 with TRBJ1-5; D may be TRBD1 (5 bases). Trimming stripped 4 bases from V and 8 bases from J, with 12 bases between. From germline, CDR1 is MGHRA and CDR2 YSYEKL. This CDR3 has 13 amino acids. The chain's CDR3 is CASSRDGGEPQHF. CDR3 sequence (DNA): TGCGCCAGCAGCCGGGACGGGGGGGAGCCCCAGCATTTT.

This chain joins TRBV3-1 (or the pseudogene TRBV3-2) and TRBJ2-7; possible D gene TRBD2, 6 bases. V shed 4 bases and J shed 1 base, with 17 bases lying between them. In germline, CDR1 is LGHDT, CDR2 YNNKEL (reference sequence). There are 16 residues in the CDR3. This CDR3 is CASSLRRGTYSYEQYF. The CDR3 coding sequence is TGTGCCAGCAGCCTGAGGCGCGGGACCTATTCCTACGAGCAGTACTTC.

V gene TRBV10-2 combines with J gene TRBJ2-1; 8 nucleotides match TRBD2. Germline CDR1 and CDR2: WSHSY and SAAADI. The CDR3 spans 14 residues. The trim removed 7 bases at V and 5 bases at J, leaving 7 bases unmatched. CDR3 in DNA: TGCGCCAGCACGGCGGGGGGTCTTGACAATGAGCAGTTCTTC. Protein product: CASTAGGLDNEQFF.

This clone was seen more than once but under ten times. The chain combines TRBV7-9 with TRBJ1-2, with 7 bases matching TRBD1. The V gene end was trimmed by 4 bases and the J gene end by 7 bases; junction bases not matched to a gene: 6. Looked up from germline, CDR1 is SEHNR and CDR2 is FQNEAQ (reference sequence). The CDR3 spans 13 residues. CDR3 bases: TGTGCCAGCAGCTCCGTACGGGACAGTGGCTACACCTTC. It translates to CASSSVRDSGYTF.

As regards this clone: At one end, the junction sequence differs from germline, possibly due to a read error. This rearrangement joins TRBV10-3 to TRBJ2-3; possibly TRBD1 for D (6 bases). This CDR3 region has 11 residues. Germline V gives CDR1 ENHRY, CDR2 SYGVKD. The CDR3 loop is CAIGGTDTQYF. CDR3 nucleotide sequence: TGTGCCATTGGGGGCACGGATACGCAGTATTTT.

The V gene is TRBV7-9, the J gene TRBJ1-4; D is uncertain. The CDR3 length is 12 residues. Between the trimmed V and J ends, which lost 5 bases and 6 bases, there was a span of 7 bases. Per germline, CDR1 SEHNR and CDR2 FQNEAQ (reference sequence). DNA of the CDR3: TGTGCCAGCAGCAACCCGGATGAAAAACTGTTTTTT. This sequence encodes CASSNPDEKLFF.

The rearrangement links TRBV5-4 to TRBJ2-7, with TRBD1 identical over 8 bases. Germline-derived CDR1 and CDR2 are SGHNT and YYREEE (reference sequence). With V trimmed by 5 bases and J by 3 bases, 10 bases remained unmatched. CDR3 length equals 15 residues. The CDR3 region has the DNA TGTGCCAGCAGAACGGATAGGACAGGGCGCTACGAGCAGTACTTC. This codes for CASRTDRTGRYEQYF.

V and J are TRBV6-4 and TRBJ2-7, with D perhaps matching TRBD1 (5 bases). This CDR3 is 14 amino acids long. The germline V gene has CDR1 MRHNA and CDR2 SNTAGT. Trimming cost V 6 bases and J 3 bases, with 15 bases left between them. The CDR3 DNA reads as TGTGCCAGCAGCTTTCGACAGTTTCACTACGAGCAGTACGTC. Amino acid sequence: CASSFRQFHYEQYV.